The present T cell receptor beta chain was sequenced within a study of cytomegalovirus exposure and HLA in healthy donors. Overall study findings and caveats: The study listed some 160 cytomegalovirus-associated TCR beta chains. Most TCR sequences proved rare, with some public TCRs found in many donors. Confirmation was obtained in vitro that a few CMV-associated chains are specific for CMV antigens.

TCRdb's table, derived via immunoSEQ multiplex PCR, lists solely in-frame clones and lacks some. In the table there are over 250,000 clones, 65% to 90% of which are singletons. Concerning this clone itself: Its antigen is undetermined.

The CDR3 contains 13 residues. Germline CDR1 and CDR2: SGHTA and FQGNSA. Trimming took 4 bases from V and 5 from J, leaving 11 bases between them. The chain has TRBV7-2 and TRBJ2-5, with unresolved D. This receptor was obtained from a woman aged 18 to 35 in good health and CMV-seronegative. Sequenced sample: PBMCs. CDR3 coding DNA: TGTGCCAGCAGCTCCGGGTTGCGGGAGACCCAGTACTTC. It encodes CASSSGLRETQYF.